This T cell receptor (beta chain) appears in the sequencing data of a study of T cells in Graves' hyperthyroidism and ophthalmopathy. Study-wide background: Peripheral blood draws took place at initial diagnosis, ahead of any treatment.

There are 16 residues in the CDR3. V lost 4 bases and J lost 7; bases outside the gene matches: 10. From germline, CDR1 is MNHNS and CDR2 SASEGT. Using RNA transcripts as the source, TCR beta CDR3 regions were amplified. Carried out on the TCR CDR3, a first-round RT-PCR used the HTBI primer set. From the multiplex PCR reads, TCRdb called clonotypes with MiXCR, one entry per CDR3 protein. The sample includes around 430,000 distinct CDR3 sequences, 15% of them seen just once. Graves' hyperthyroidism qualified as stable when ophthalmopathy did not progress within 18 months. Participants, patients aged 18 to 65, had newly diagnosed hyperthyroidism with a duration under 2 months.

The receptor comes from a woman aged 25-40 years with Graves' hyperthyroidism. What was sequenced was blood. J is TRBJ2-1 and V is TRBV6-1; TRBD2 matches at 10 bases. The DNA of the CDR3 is TGTGCCAGCAGTGCCCCGCTAGCGGGAGCTCGGAATGAGCAGTTCTTC. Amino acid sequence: CASSAPLAGARNEQFF.